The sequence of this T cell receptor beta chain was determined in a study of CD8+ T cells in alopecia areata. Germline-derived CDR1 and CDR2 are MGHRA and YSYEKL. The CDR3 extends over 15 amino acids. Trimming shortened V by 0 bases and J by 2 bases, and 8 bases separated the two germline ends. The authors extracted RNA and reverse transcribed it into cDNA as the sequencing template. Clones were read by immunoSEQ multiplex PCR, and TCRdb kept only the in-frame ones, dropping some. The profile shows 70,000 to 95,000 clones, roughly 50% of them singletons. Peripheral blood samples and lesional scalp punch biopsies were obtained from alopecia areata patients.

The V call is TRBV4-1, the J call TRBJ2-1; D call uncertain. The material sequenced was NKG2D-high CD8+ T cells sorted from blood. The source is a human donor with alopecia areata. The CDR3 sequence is CASSQDDLTYNEQFF. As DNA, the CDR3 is TGCGCCAGCAGCCAAGACGACTTAACCTACAATGAGCAGTTCTTC.